These T cell receptor beta chains were read from a single sample in a study of T-cell reconstitution after alpha-beta-depleted transplantation in children. TCRdb analysed the PCR reads with MiXCR anew, one entry per CDR3 protein. The sample carries some 340,000 distinct CDR3 sequences, over 9% recorded once. Source: PBMCs from the stem cell graft donor, taken from the stem cell graft. The receptors were sampled from a human donor who donated a stem cell graft to a child with acute lymphoblastic leukemia. Each CDR3 is given with its conserved first and last residue. D genes are given only for firm matches. Clone size is given for some rows only: seen once, a few or many times, or a class if the clone is expanded.

few,TRBD2,TRBJ2-5,TRBV15,CATSRGSAGALETQYF,TGTGCCACCAGCAGAGGGTCAGCGGGGGCCCTAGAGACCCAGTACTTC
-,-,TRBJ1-1,TRBV25-1,CASSEGDGRTEAFF,TGTGCCAGCAGTGAAGGGGATGGAAGGACTGAAGCTTTCTTT
-,TRBD2,TRBJ2-3,TRBV12-3/TRBV12-4,CASSLTSGARDTQYF,TGTGCCAGCAGTTTGACTAGCGGAGCCCGGGATACGCAGTATTTT
-,TRBD2,TRBJ2-7,TRBV7-8,CASSSSGRPDYEQYF,TGTGCCAGCAGCTCCAGCGGGAGGCCAGACTACGAGCAGTACTTC
few,-,TRBJ2-3,TRBV20-1,CSARRRTDTQYF,TGCAGTGCTCGTAGACGCACAGATACGCAGTATTTT
many,TRBD2,TRBJ2-3,TRBV29-1,CSVASGSGDTQYF,TGCAGCGTTGCTAGCGGGAGTGGAGATACGCAGTATTTT
-,-,TRBJ2-7,TRBV3-1,CASSQASTSSYEQYF,TGTGCCAGCAGCCAAGCATCGACCTCCTCCTACGAGCAGTACTTC
few,-,TRBJ1-3,TRBV27,CASQGVGNTIYF,TGTGCCAGCCAAGGGGTTGGAAACACCATATATTTT
few,TRBD1,TRBJ2-7,TRBV7-2,CASSLGGGNDYEQYF,TGTGCCAGCAGCTTAGGAGGGGGCAATGACTACGAGCAGTACTTC
-,TRBD2,TRBJ2-1,TRBV5-1,CASSFGASGRHEQFF,TGCGCCAGCAGCTTCGGGGCTAGCGGGAGACATGAGCAGTTCTTC
many,TRBD2,TRBJ2-1,TRBV4-2,CASSQAVGTSGRRGFVNNEQFF,TGTGCCAGCAGCCAAGCGGTCGGAACTAGCGGGAGGAGGGGATTTGTTAACAATGAGCAGTTCTTC
few,-,TRBJ2-2,TRBV20-1,CSASKDSPLSGELFF,TGCAGTGCTAGTAAGGACAGCCCTTTGTCCGGGGAGCTGTTTTTT
many,TRBD1,TRBJ1-6,TRBV7-2,CASSLAQGVGSPLHF,TGTGCCAGCAGCTTAGCCCAGGGGGTAGGCTCACCCCTCCACTTT
-,TRBD2,TRBJ2-7,TRBV6-5,CASSYPTAGGSYEQYF,TGTGCCAGCAGTTACCCGACAGCGGGAGGTTCCTACGAGCAGTACTTC
-,TRBD2,TRBJ2-1,TRBV5-1,CASSLWAGGRGEQFF,TGCGCCAGCAGCTTGTGGGCGGGAGGTCGGGGTGAGCAGTTCTTC
few,-,TRBJ1-2,TRBV7-2,CASSLWGEANYGYTF,TGTGCCAGCAGCTTATGGGGGGAAGCTAACTATGGCTACACCTTC
few,-,TRBJ2-7,TRBV27,CASSLFQGGYEQYF,TGTGCCAGCAGTTTATTTCAGGGGGGCTACGAGCAGTACTTC
many,-,TRBJ1-1,TRBV7-9,CASSPGTYTEAFF,TGTGCCAGCAGCCCCGGGACGTACACTGAAGCTTTCTTT
few,TRBD2,TRBJ2-1,TRBV4-3,CASSQDPAGELEQFF,TGCGCCAGCAGCCAAGATCCAGCGGGAGAGCTTGAGCAGTTCTTC
many,TRBD2,TRBJ2-7,TRBV4-1,CASSQAGEGPYEQYF,TGCGCCAGCAGCCAAGCGGGGGAGGGCCCCTACGAGCAGTACTTC
-,-,TRBJ2-1,TRBV12-3/TRBV12-4,CASSLGRVEPFNEQFF,TGTGCCAGCAGTTTGGGCCGGGTCGAACCGTTCAATGAGCAGTTCTTC
-,TRBD1,TRBJ1-4,TRBV5-1,CASSPRGQNEKLFF,TGCGCCAGCAGCCCAAGGGGACAGAATGAAAAACTGTTTTTT
-,TRBD1,TRBJ2-1,TRBV6-2/TRBV6-3,CASSYRQGEGYSEQFF,TGTGCCAGCAGTTACCGACAGGGAGAGGGGTACAGTGAGCAGTTCTTC
few,-,TRBJ2-7,TRBV5-1,CASSLEADYEQYF,TGCGCCAGCAGCCTCGAGGCCGACTACGAGCAGTACTTC
few,TRBD2,TRBJ2-7,TRBV28,CASSLRQLAADPLSMYEQYF,TGTGCCAGCAGTTTACGCCAACTAGCGGCGGACCCTTTATCGATGTACGAGCAGTACTTC
few,TRBD2,TRBJ2-1,TRBV20-1,CSARDLRTSGRGEQFF,TGCAGTGCTAGAGATCTAAGGACTAGCGGGAGGGGGGAGCAGTTCTTC
few,-,TRBJ2-3,TRBV6-4,CASSDVWGRGTDTQYF,TGTGCCAGCAGTGACGTTTGGGGCCGGGGCACAGATACGCAGTATTTT
many,-,TRBJ2-3,TRBV4-1,CASSQTEGTPDTQYF,TGCGCCAGCAGCCAAACAGAGGGTACCCCAGATACGCAGTATTTT
many,-,TRBJ2-3,TRBV4-3,CASSQDGSRIDTQYF,TGCGCCAGCAGCCAAGACGGTTCCAGAATTGATACGCAGTATTTT
-,TRBD1,TRBJ2-1,TRBV6-5,CASSYARDSFYNEQFF,TGTGCCAGCAGTTACGCCCGGGACAGCTTCTACAATGAGCAGTTCTTC
many,-,TRBJ2-2,TRBV6-5,CASSYEGAGELFF,TGTGCCAGCAGTTATGAGGGCGCCGGGGAGCTGTTTTTT
-,-,TRBJ1-5,TRBV30,CAWGNGRQPQHF,TGTGCCTGGGGTAATGGGAGGCAGCCCCAGCATTTT
-,TRBD1,TRBJ1-2,TRBV6-5,CASSSPGRGPPNYGYTF,TGTGCCAGCAGTTCCCCGGGCAGGGGGCCTCCTAACTATGGCTACACCTTC
many,-,TRBJ2-3,TRBV7-2,CASSLAGPTQYF,TGTGCCAGCAGCTTAGCGGGACCTACGCAGTATTTT
few,-,TRBJ1-1,TRBV12-3/TRBV12-4,CASSWGPANTEAFF,TGTGCCAGCAGCTGGGGGCCGGCTAACACTGAAGCTTTCTTT
-,-,TRBJ2-3,TRBV4-3,CASSQDPGLDTQYF,TGCGCCAGCAGCCAAGACCCCGGTCTGGATACGCAGTATTTT
-,TRBD2,TRBJ2-7,TRBV7-8,CASSLRTTSVYEQYF,TGTGCCAGCAGCTTAAGGACTACTAGCGTCTACGAGCAGTACTTC
many,-,TRBJ2-3,TRBV7-2,CASSPRDTDTQYF,TGTGCCAGCAGCCCCCGGGACACAGATACGCAGTATTTT
-,-,TRBJ2-3,TRBV7-2,CASSLGGCTQYF,TGTGCCAGCAGCTTAGGTGGGTGTACGCAGTATTTT
-,-,TRBJ2-5,TRBV18,CASSPHGSPGETQYF,TGTGCCAGCTCACCACATGGCTCCCCGGGGGAGACCCAGTACTTC
-,TRBD1,TRBJ1-5,TRBV28,CASIPAGGPGQPQHF,TGTGCCAGCATACCTGCAGGGGGCCCCGGTCAGCCCCAGCATTTT
few,-,TRBJ1-1,TRBV28,CASSLESGRAEAFF,TGTGCCAGCAGTTTAGAATCGGGACGGGCTGAAGCTTTCTTT
-,-,TRBJ2-7,TRBV12-3/TRBV12-4,CASSYTGLYEQYF,TGTGCCAGCAGTTATACCGGACTTTACGAGCAGTACTTC
few,TRBD1,TRBJ2-6,TRBV20-1,CSARGQFSSGANVLTF,TGCAGTGCTAGGGGACAGTTCAGCTCTGGGGCCAACGTCCTGACTTTC
few,-,TRBJ1-3,TRBV12-3/TRBV12-4,CASSFRDTIYF,TGTGCCAGCAGTTTTCGGGACACCATATATTTT
many,TRBD1,TRBJ2-7,TRBV2,CASSGTGNSYEQYF,TGTGCCAGCAGTGGGACAGGGAACTCCTACGAGCAGTACTTC
-,-,TRBJ2-7,TRBV2,CASSERSITPYF,TGTGCCAGCAGTGAGAGGTCAATAACTCCGTACTTC
many,TRBD1,TRBJ2-5,TRBV5-1,CASSLVQGEETQYF,TGCGCCAGCAGCTTGGTACAGGGGGAAGAGACCCAGTACTTC
many,-,TRBJ1-1,TRBV5-1,CASSRDLMNTEAFF,TGCGCCAGCAGCCGGGACCTCATGAACACTGAAGCTTTCTTT
many,-,TRBJ2-1,TRBV5-1,CASSLDLVSYNEQFF,TGCGCCAGCAGCTTGGATCTAGTCTCCTACAATGAGCAGTTCTTC
few,-,TRBJ2-7,TRBV5-1,CASSLMGSSYEQYF,TGCGCCAGCAGCTTGATGGGGAGCTCCTACGAGCAGTACTTC
-,-,TRBJ2-5,TRBV5-1,CASSLDLRTQETQYF,TGCGCCAGCAGCTTGGACTTGCGGACCCAGGAGACCCAGTACTTC
few,TRBD2,TRBJ2-3,TRBV28,CASSPGWGGTDTQYF,TGTGCCAGCAGTCCCGGTTGGGGAGGGACAGATACGCAGTATTTT
few,-,TRBJ1-4,TRBV5-1,CASTSGATNEKLFF,TGCGCCAGCACCTCGGGGGCAACTAATGAAAAACTGTTTTTT
many,-,TRBJ2-1,TRBV20-1,CSAMDGSSSYNEQFF,TGCAGTGCTATGGACGGATCAAGCTCCTACAATGAGCAGTTCTTC
-,TRBD1,TRBJ2-5,TRBV4-1,CASSQWGTGGETQYF,TGCGCCAGCAGCCAATGGGGGACAGGGGGAGAGACCCAGTACTTC
many,TRBD1,TRBJ2-1,TRBV29-1,CSVVWDRGPNEQFF,TGCAGCGTTGTATGGGACAGGGGACCCAATGAGCAGTTCTTC
many,-,TRBJ2-1,TRBV20-1,CSARGLSRGSGFF,TGCAGTGCTAGAGGCCTATCCCGGGGCTCGGGGTTCTTC